This T cell receptor beta chain was sequenced for a study of immune heterogeneity within non-small cell lung tumors. This clonotype was recorded many times. Its antigen is undetermined. In a multiplex PCR, 32 V and 13 J primers amplified TCR beta CDR3. TCRdb used MiXCR to reprocess the multiplex PCR reads, holding one entry per CDR3 protein. Of about 7,200 distinct CDR3 sequences in the sample, 20% to 25% were seen once. The study's findings and limits: For the most part, the T-cell receptor beta clonotypes present at high frequency were distinct from one individual patient to the next.

Genomic DNA extracted from bulk tumor tissue served as template. A total of around 660 ng was used per sample. During surgery, several far-apart biopsies were obtained from every primary tumor. Patients underwent curative surgery for untreated, newly diagnosed non-small cell lung cancer. This CDR3 has 16 amino acids. V lost 2 bases, J lost 5 bases, and 9 bases stayed unmatched. CDR1 MGHRA and CDR2 YSYEKL come from the germline V gene. This clonotype was sampled from a man in his 60s with non-small cell lung cancer. Source material: lung tumor tissue. The chain links TRBV4-1 to TRBJ2-7; 10 bases are shared with TRBD1. The CDR3 region is CASSQFSGTGVHEQYF. For the CDR3, the DNA is TGCGCCAGCAGCCAATTTTCCGGGACAGGGGTCCACGAGCAGTACTTC.